Shown below are 24 T cell receptor beta chains from a single sample sequenced in a study of T cell repertoires in cytomegalovirus infection. TCRdb reanalysed the reads using MiXCR and keeps one entry per CDR3 protein. The repertoire includes about 260,000 distinct CDR3 sequences, roughly 13% of them detected once, and 8.8% sits in the top ten. Sequencing input: PBMCs. These receptors all stem from a human donor in good health (CMV status not recorded). Some clones in this sample may be carry-over from other donors' samples.

This clonotype was seen a handful of times. This chain joins TRBV6-5 and TRBJ1-1; possible D gene TRBD1, 6 bases. Looked up from germline, CDR1 is MNHEY and CDR2 is SVGAGI. V lost 6 bases and J lost 0, with 11 bases in between. The CDR3 consists of 14 residues. This CDR3 reads CASSQDSLNTEAFF. The CDR3 DNA reads TGTGCCAGCAGCCAGGACAGCCTGAACACTGAAGCTTTCTTT.

The chain recombines TRBV4-2 with TRBJ2-1; D could derive from TRBD1 or TRBD2 (6 bases each). This CDR3 has 16 residues. CDR1 and CDR2 from the germline V gene are LGHNA and YNFKEQ. V lost 4 bases and J 7 bases, leaving 20 bases between the germline ends. The CDR3 DNA is TGTGCCAGCAGCCTGTCGAGTGGGGGGCGCATTAATGAGCAGTTCTTC. It yields the protein CASSLSSGGRINEQFF.

Many counts were recorded for this clonotype. The chain recombines TRBV7-8 with TRBJ1-1; D is undetermined. CDR1 is SGHVS and CDR2 is FQNEAQ in the germline V gene. CDR3 length: 16 residues. The V end lost 1 base, the J end lost 0 bases, and 12 bases lay between the germline ends. In DNA form, the CDR3 reads TGTGCCAGCAGCTTAGGGGTGGTTTCCATGAACACTGAAGCTTTCTTT. It translates to CASSLGVVSMNTEAFF.

This clonotype was detected many times. The rearrangement links TRBV7-2 to TRBJ1-5, with no clear D. Germline V gene data show CDR1 as SGHTA and CDR2 as FQGNSA. Trimming removed 3 bases from V and 3 bases from J, with 6 bases in between. This CDR3 is 13 amino acids long. As DNA, the CDR3 is TGTGCCAGCAGCTTTCAAAACAATCAGCCCCAGCATTTT. Protein: CASSFQNNQPQHF.

This clonotype was counted ten times or more. The V and J genes are TRBV7-2 and TRBJ2-5, with 11 bases that match TRBD1. CDR1 and CDR2 (germline): SGHTA, FQGNSA. This CDR3 comprises 14 residues. Unmatched junction bases numbered 6, after V lost 5 bases and J lost 7 bases. The CDR3 protein is CASSPDRGQGTQYF. The CDR3 DNA reads as TGTGCCAGCAGCCCGGACAGGGGGCAGGGGACCCAGTACTTC. Full variable domain (missing parts from reference TRBV7-2 and TRBJ2-5): GAGVSQSPSNKVTEKGKDVELRCDPISGHTALYWYRQSLGQGLEFLIYFQGNSAPDKSGLPSDRFSAERTGGSVSTLTIQRTQQEDSAVYLCASSPDRGQGTQYFGPGTRLLVL.

At least ten counts were recorded for this clonotype. The gene calls are TRBV7-2 and TRBJ1-4; a weak D match, TRBD1 (5 bases). Per germline, CDR1 SGHTA and CDR2 FQGNSA. Trimming took 4 bases from V and 11 from J, leaving 17 bases between them. CDR3 length: 14 amino acids. CDR3 region: CASSWDGMKGKLFF. Written as DNA, the CDR3 is TGTGCCAGCAGCTGGGACGGGATGAAAGGGAAACTGTTTTTT.

This clonotype was recorded a few times. The gene calls are TRBV20-1 and TRBJ1-2; D possibly corresponds to TRBD1 (5 bases). The CDR3 is 14 residues long. From germline, CDR1 is DFQATT and CDR2 SNEGSKA (reference sequence). Trimming took 3 bases from V and 4 from J, leaving 15 bases between them. The CDR3 spells CSAREPGTAYGYTF. In nucleotides, the CDR3 is TGCAGTGCTAGGGAACCCGGGACCGCCTATGGCTACACCTTC.

This clonotype has a count of ten or more. J is TRBJ1-2 and V is TRBV20-1, with 11 bases that match TRBD1. CDR1 and CDR2 (germline): DFQATT, SNEGSKA (reference sequence). The length of the CDR3 is 15 residues. J was trimmed by 4 bases and V by 5 bases; bases with no gene match: 9. The CDR3 DNA is TGCAGTGCTCCCCGTGGACAGGGGGCGGTCTATGGCTACACCTTC. Translating gives CSAPRGQGAVYGYTF.

This clonotype was seen a few times. Relative to the germline gene, one junction end is altered; a read error may explain this. The V and J genes are TRBV7-9 and TRBJ1-2; no clear D gene. Germline lookup yields CDR1 SEHNR and CDR2 FQNEAQ (reference sequence). This CDR3 spans 12 amino acids. DNA for the CDR3: TGTGCCAGCAGCTTAGTAGGCGGAACGGCGGTCTTC. This gives the protein CASSLVGGTAVF.

The V gene is TRBV28, the J gene TRBJ2-1; 12 nucleotides match TRBD2. The CDR3 extends over 18 amino acids. V was pared by 2 bases and J by 5 bases, with 10 bases of the junction left unmatched. Germline V gene data show CDR1 as MDHEN and CDR2 as SYDVKM. The DNA for the CDR3 is TGTGCCAGCAGTTTAGGTGCTACTAGCGGGAGGATAGACAATGAGCAGTTCTTC. Protein product: CASSLGATSGRIDNEQFF.

This clonotype was recorded a few times. The rearrangement joins TRBV12-3 or TRBV12-4 to TRBJ1-1, with TRBD1 matching over 8 bases. V trimming: 6 bases; J trimming: 4 bases; junction bases outside the gene matches: 7. The CDR3 totals 14 residues. The CDR3 protein is CASSDRGVGTEAFF. The CDR3 DNA reads as TGTGCCAGCAGCGACAGGGGTGTCGGCACTGAAGCTTTCTTT.

The chain has TRBV11-2 and TRBJ2-2; 7 nucleotides line up with TRBD1. Trimming removed 5 bases from V and 4 bases from J; junction bases left unmatched: 4. The V gene's germline CDR1 is SGHAT and CDR2 FQNNGV. CDR3 length equals 14 residues. CDR3 DNA sequence: TGTGCCAGCAGCGCCGACAGGGTCACCGGGGAGCTGTTTTTT. It translates to CASSADRVTGELFF.

This clonotype was seen more than once but under ten times. The chain recombines TRBV6-5 with TRBJ1-1; D gene ambiguous. Germline-derived CDR1 and CDR2 are MNHEY and SVGAGI. Trimming removed 6 bases at V and 3 bases at J, with 11 bases between. This CDR3 has 13 amino acids. The CDR3 DNA reads as TGTGCCAGCAGCTCCCTGGGTGACACTGAAGCTTTCTTT. The encoded protein is CASSSLGDTEAFF.

This clonotype was detected only once. The V gene is TRBV7-2, the J gene TRBJ2-2, with TRBD1 identical over 8 bases. With V trimmed by 4 bases and J by 7 bases, 8 bases remained unmatched. CDR1 is SGHTA, CDR2 FQGNSA, per germline. The CDR3 runs to 15 residues. For the CDR3, the DNA is TGTGCCAGCAGCTCCCTCGACAGGGGAGACGGGGAGCTGTTTTTT. Its protein product is CASSSLDRGDGELFF.

This clonotype was seen ten or more times. The V and J genes are TRBV12-5 and TRBJ2-3; D not certain. This CDR3 is 15 amino acids long. The V gene lost 5 bases and the J gene lost 5 bases, with 17 bases spanning the gap. Germline CDR1 is LGHNT and CDR2 is FRNRAP. The CDR3: CASGIGLGMGDTQYF. CDR3 nucleotides: TGTGCTAGTGGTATCGGCCTTGGAATGGGAGATACGCAGTATTTT. The complete variable domain, with remaining parts taken from reference TRBV12-5 and TRBJ2-3, reads DARVTQTPRHKVTEMGQEVTMRCQPILGHNTVFWYRQTMMQGLELLAYFRNRAPLDDSGMPKDRFSAEMPDATLATLKIQPSEPRDSAVYFCASGIGLGMGDTQYFGPGTRLTVL.

V and J are TRBV20-1 and TRBJ2-1; D possibly corresponds to TRBD2 (5 bases). The CDR3 sequence is 15 residues long. Deletions cut 0 bases from V and 1 base from J, with 10 bases between. Per germline, CDR1 DFQATT and CDR2 SNEGSKA (reference sequence). CDR3 DNA: TGCAGTGCTAGAGATCCGGGAATTTCCTACAATGAGCAGTTCTTC. Its protein is CSARDPGISYNEQFF.

This clonotype was detected only a few times. The V and J genes are TRBV7-9 and TRBJ2-1, with no clear D. Germline V gene lookup returns CDR1 SEHNR and CDR2 FQNEAQ (reference sequence). The ends were cut back, 1 base at V and 8 bases at J, with 6 bases in the middle. The CDR3 runs 12 residues. The DNA for the CDR3 is TGTGCCAGCAGCTTAGTCCGGGATGAGCAGTTCTTC. It yields the protein CASSLVRDEQFF.

A few counts support this clonotype. This rearrangement joins TRBV7-3 to TRBJ2-2, with 7 bases fitting TRBD1. The CDR3 totals 14 residues. Trimming cost V 5 bases and J 4 bases; bases outside gene matches: 4. Germline V gene data show CDR1 as SGHTA and CDR2 as FQGTGA. CDR3 region: CASSQQGITGELFF. In DNA form, the CDR3 reads TGTGCCAGCAGCCAACAGGGGATCACCGGGGAGCTGTTTTTT.

In this sample, this clonotype turned up a few times. This chain joins TRBV18 and TRBJ1-1, with a possible D match to TRBD1 (6 bases). V gave up 6 bases and J gave up 1 base, with 9 bases separating them. This CDR3 is built from 13 residues. Germline CDR1 and CDR2: KGHSH and LQKENI. CDR3 bases: TGTGCCAGCTCCGACAGGCCGAACACTGAAGCTTTCTTT. The encoded protein is CASSDRPNTEAFF.

Comments on this clonotype: The final CDR3 position lacks the conserved phenylalanine or tryptophan, pointing to a likely read error. DNA of the CDR3: TGTGCCAGCAGTTACCCTAGCGATGAGCAGTTCTTA. Protein: CASSYPSDEQFL. This rearrangement joins TRBV6-2 or TRBV6-3 to TRBJ2-1, with D tentatively TRBD2 (6 bases). Looked up from germline, CDR1 is MNHEY and CDR2 is SVGEGT. Deletions cut 2 bases from V and 8 bases from J, with 7 bases between. The CDR3 is made up of 12 amino acids.

This clonotype was picked up many times. J is TRBJ2-1 and V is TRBV7-8; possible D gene TRBD1, 6 bases. The V end lost 5 bases, the J end lost 7 bases, and 9 bases lay between the germline ends. CDR1 and CDR2 from the germline V gene are SGHVS and FQNEAQ. CDR3 size: 12 residues. The CDR3 sequence: CASSLQGNEQFF. The CDR3 DNA is TGTGCCAGCAGCCTACAGGGAAATGAGCAGTTCTTC.

Ten or more counts support this clonotype. This rearrangement joins TRBV7-2 to TRBJ2-3, with D possibly matching TRBD1 (5 bases). Germline V lookup: CDR1 SGHTA, CDR2 FQGNSA. The CDR3 extends over 13 amino acids. The germline V and J ends were trimmed by 8 bases and 1 base, with 10 bases remaining between them. CDR3: CASGAQRTDTQYF. The CDR3 DNA is TGTGCCAGCGGGGCTCAGCGCACAGATACGCAGTATTTT.

This clonotype has a count of ten or more. CDR3 amino acids: CASSYGDPGANVLTF. The CDR3 region has the DNA TGTGCCAGCAGCTACGGGGACCCTGGGGCCAACGTCCTGACTTTC. The chain is built from TRBV7-8 and TRBJ2-6; D possibly uses TRBD1 or TRBD2 (5 bases each). CDR3 length: 15 residues. The germline CDR1 and CDR2 sequences are SGHVS and FQNEAQ. The germline V and J ends were trimmed by 4 bases and 2 bases, with 9 bases remaining between them.

The chain links TRBV7-8 to TRBJ1-1; D is perhaps TRBD1 (6 bases). The CDR3 totals 12 residues. The germline CDR1 and CDR2 sequences are SGHVS and FQNEAQ. Trimming took 1 base from V and 9 from J, leaving 9 bases between them. Here the CDR3 DNA reads TGTGCCAGCAGCTTAGACACAGGGAAAGCTTTCTTT. As protein: CASSLDTGKAFF.